This TCR beta chain was identified during a study of identical twins (dated by TCRdb to about 2016). Turning to the overall study: TCR alpha and beta repertoires from monozygotic twins, unrelated adults of various ages and cord blood were deep-sequenced to test whether fetal clonotypes persist. To rule out contamination, the twin experiments were replicated at different times with different library preparation protocols.

In regard to this clonotype: It lacks a known antigen. Per-nucleotide qualities are absent, and no much larger clonotype sits a single base away.

Every donor in the study was a healthy Caucasian. Overall results and qualifications from the work: Fewer insertions were carried by abundant cord blood beta clonotypes; a weaker similar trend was observed in young adult naive repertoires, while no such trend was observed in memory repertoires. Because the same donors could not be followed over many years, conclusions were based on cross-sectional statistical analysis. Invariant T cells such as MAIT and iNKT could partly confound zero-insertion analyses, though diverse VJ usage argued against this for most clonotypes. Compared with coincidental sharing between unrelated individuals, out-of-frame TCR alpha sequences shared between twins showed an excess of sequences with low generation probability. A weaker excess of twin sharing was found in beta out-of-frame sequences because the signal-to-noise ratio was lowered by fewer shared sequences. In monozygotic twins, recombination models systematically underestimated out-of-frame TCR alpha sharing, but the models matched the sharing seen between unrelated individuals.

Receptor libraries were prepared by 5' RACE. The sequencer was an Illumina HiSeq 2000. A universal primer binding site was added through template switching, and the final cDNA carried a unique molecular identifier so that TCR cDNA molecules could be counted accurately. First-strand cDNA for TCR alpha and beta chains was synthesized from specific primers in the conserved constant-segment region. To control for contamination, each cDNA library was double barcoded with a SMART-Mk sample barcode plus Illumina barcodes. Two successive PCR steps introduced TruSeq adapter sequences along with Illumina sample barcodes. The Illumina HiSeq platform was used with custom primers to sequence TCR alpha and beta cDNA libraries. The paper's processing steps were these. MiGEC processed the raw reads to extract unique molecular identifiers, while MiXCR was used to determine the CDR3 positions. For each individual, recombination models were inferred using an EM algorithm with the repgenHMM and IGoR tools. Shared clonotype analysis was performed with the tcR package in R, normalizing sharing by the product of cloneset sizes. To study raw recombination free of thymic and clonal selection effects, out-of-frame nonproductive sequences were analyzed. TCRdb handled the public reads itself, with Q25 trimming in fastp and clone calling in MiXCR, and kept productive beta chains. A single entry per CDR3 protein holds the most common genes and DNA from its merged rows. The V and J calls, along with clone size, are taken from TCRdb and not from the paper's own processing. The sample records roughly 1,500,000 distinct CDR3 sequences, under 35% of which are singletons. The top ten constitute around 0.25% of the sample.

V gives up 2 bases and J gives up 2 bases, and the segment between their germline ends measures 13 bases. From its cysteine to its phenylalanine, the CDR3 spans 16 amino acids. Only the CDR3 DNA stays, 48 bases, in frame from base 1. CDR1 and CDR2, per the germline V gene (reference sequence), are MNHEY and SMNVEV. The material sequenced was cord blood. This clonotype was sampled from a newborn girl in good health. The chain is encoded by TRBV27 joined to TRBJ2-1; there is no confident call for the D gene. The CDR3 sequence is CASSLPGYLAYNEQFF. The nucleotide sequence reads as follows: TGTGCCAGCAGTTTACCGGGCTACCTAGCCTACAATGAGCAGTTCTTC.